A selection of T cell receptor beta chains follows, all from one sample in a study of T cell repertoires in cytomegalovirus infection. Antigens of these TCRs are unknown. MiXCR, run by TCRdb on the reads, gives a single entry per CDR3 protein. The profile covers 700,000 to 900,000 distinct CDR3 sequences, with under 35% appearing a single time and 13% taken by the ten largest. The sample was cultured CD8+ T cells from PBMCs, taken from culture after CMV antigen stimulation. The receptor source for this set is a human donor in good health (CMV status not recorded). Some clones in this sample may be carry-over from other donors' samples. CDR3s include the opening cysteine and the closing phenylalanine or tryptophan. A D gene is named only where the DNA matches it firmly. Size tells how often a clone was seen (once, few, many) or the class of an expanded clone, and some rows leave it out.

J: TRBJ1-4
D: .
V: TRBV7-2
size: many
DNA: TGTGCCAGCAGCTCCCCGCCCCAGGGGCGATATGAAAAACTGTTTTTT
CDR3: CASSSPPQGRYEKLFF

J: TRBJ1-1
D: .
V: TRBV2
size: once
DNA: TGTGCCAGCGTAGGGACTGAAGCTTTCTTT
CDR3: CASVGTEAFF

J: TRBJ2-4
D: .
V: TRBV7-9
size: many
DNA: TGTGCCAGCAGCGGACCCGGACAGCCCGGAGCCCAGGGCATTCAGTACTTC
CDR3: CASSGPGQPGAQGIQYF

J: TRBJ2-7
D: .
V: TRBV7-9
size: few
DNA: TGTGCCAGCAGCTATCCCAGGGGCCCCTACGAGCAGTACTTC
CDR3: CASSYPRGPYEQYF

J: TRBJ2-7
D: TRBD2
V: TRBV7-6
size: .
DNA: TGTGCCAGCAGCTTAGGAATATCTAGCGGGGGCTCCTACGAGCAGTACTTC
CDR3: CASSLGISSGGSYEQYF

J: TRBJ1-5
D: .
V: TRBV7-8
size: many
DNA: TGTGCCAGCAGCACGGACAGAGTTAGCAATCAGCCCCAGCATTTT
CDR3: CASSTDRVSNQPQHF

J: TRBJ2-5
D: .
V: TRBV28
size: few
DNA: TGTGCCAGCAGTGCGGGACTTGTCAACCAAGAGACCCAGTACTTC
CDR3: CASSAGLVNQETQYF

J: TRBJ1-1
D: .
V: TRBV12-3/TRBV12-4
size: .
DNA: TGTGCCAGCAGTAACATTGAAGCTTTCTTT
CDR3: CASSNIEAFF

J: TRBJ2-3
D: .
V: TRBV7-6
size: .
DNA: TGTGCCAGCAGCCAAAGGGACTTGACAGATACGCAGTATTTT
CDR3: CASSQRDLTDTQYF

J: TRBJ2-3
D: .
V: TRBV4-3
size: few
DNA: TGCGCCAGCAGCCAGGAAAACCCACTAGAAAACACAGATACGCAGTATTTT
CDR3: CASSQENPLENTDTQYF

J: TRBJ2-1
D: TRBD1
V: TRBV10-3
size: .
DNA: TGTGCCATCCTGGACAGGAGGCTCAATGAGCAGTTCTTC
CDR3: CAILDRRLNEQFF

J: TRBJ2-1
D: TRBD2
V: TRBV6-5
size: few
DNA: TGTGCCAGCAGAGCCGGGACATATGGGACTAGCGGGGGTTTCTACAATGAGCAGTTCTTC
CDR3: CASRAGTYGTSGGFYNEQFF

J: TRBJ1-1
D: .
V: TRBV28
size: .
DNA: TGTGCCAGCCGACGGACGCCGGTTGAAGCTTTCTTT
CDR3: CASRRTPVEAFF

J: TRBJ2-3
D: .
V: TRBV7-9
size: many
DNA: TGTGCCAGCAGCCGACAGAAAATAACCACGACGGGTACGCAGTATTTT
CDR3: CASSRQKITTTGTQYF

J: TRBJ2-1
D: .
V: TRBV6-1
size: few
DNA: TGTGCCAGCAGGTTTGGGAATGAGCAGTTCTTC
CDR3: CASRFGNEQFF

J: TRBJ2-5
D: TRBD1
V: TRBV12-3/TRBV12-4
size: .
DNA: TGTGCCAGCAGTGCCCCTCGACAGGGAAGTGGTGAGACCCAGTACTTC
CDR3: CASSAPRQGSGETQYF

J: TRBJ1-4
D: .
V: TRBV5-6
size: .
DNA: TGTGCCAGCAGCTTGAGGCCGCTAAATGAAAAACTGTTTTTT
CDR3: CASSLRPLNEKLFF

J: TRBJ2-1
D: .
V: TRBV7-9
size: .
DNA: TGTGCCAGCAGCCCCCCTACAGGAGACTCCTACAATGAGCAGTTCTTC
CDR3: CASSPPTGDSYNEQFF

J: TRBJ2-1
D: .
V: TRBV7-6
size: .
DNA: TGTGCCAGCAGCTTACGGGGGAACCTATACAATGAGCAGTTCTTC
CDR3: CASSLRGNLYNEQFF

J: TRBJ1-2
D: TRBD1
V: TRBV6-2/TRBV6-3
size: .
DNA: TGTGCCAGCAGTCCCCGGGACAGGGGCGTAGTGAACTATGGCTACACCTTC
CDR3: CASSPRDRGVVNYGYTF

J: TRBJ1-1
D: .
V: TRBV12-3/TRBV12-4
size: few
DNA: TGTGCCAGCAGTTTGGGGCAGGGAGCGTCTGAAGCTTTCTTT
CDR3: CASSLGQGASEAFF

J: TRBJ2-7
D: .
V: TRBV7-6
size: many
DNA: TGTGCCAGCAGCTTGACGCGGGGCCCGCGAGAAGAGCAGTACTTC
CDR3: CASSLTRGPREEQYF

J: TRBJ1-1
D: .
V: TRBV6-5
size: few
DNA: TGTGCCAGCAGTTACTCATTCACCGTTAGCATGAACACTGAAGCTTTCTTT
CDR3: CASSYSFTVSMNTEAFF

J: TRBJ2-2
D: .
V: TRBV5-1
size: .
DNA: TGCGCCAGCAGCTTAATTGGCCCTTACACCGGGGAGCTGTTTTTT
CDR3: CASSLIGPYTGELFF

J: TRBJ2-5
D: .
V: TRBV27
size: .
DNA: TGTGCCAGCAGTTCACGGAGCGGCCTAGAGCCAGAGACCCAGTACTTC
CDR3: CASSSRSGLEPETQYF

J: TRBJ1-2
D: TRBD1
V: TRBV6-1
size: few
DNA: TGTGCCAGCAGCCTCGCCGGGACAGGGGGCGATGGCTACACCTTC
CDR3: CASSLAGTGGDGYTF